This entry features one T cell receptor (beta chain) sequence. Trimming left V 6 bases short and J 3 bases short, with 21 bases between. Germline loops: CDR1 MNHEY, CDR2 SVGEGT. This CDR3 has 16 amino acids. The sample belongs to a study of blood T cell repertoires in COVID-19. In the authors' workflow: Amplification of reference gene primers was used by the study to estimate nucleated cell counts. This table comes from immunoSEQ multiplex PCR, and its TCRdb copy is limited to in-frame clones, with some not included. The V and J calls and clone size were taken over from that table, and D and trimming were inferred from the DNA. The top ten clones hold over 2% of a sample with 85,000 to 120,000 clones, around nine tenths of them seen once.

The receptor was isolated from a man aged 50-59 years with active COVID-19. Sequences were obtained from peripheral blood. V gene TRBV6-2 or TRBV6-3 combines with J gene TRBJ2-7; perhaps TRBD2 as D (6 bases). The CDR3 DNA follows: TGTGCCAGCAGCCTCGTCCGAGCGGGCGGACTCTACGAGCAGTACTTC. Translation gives CASSLVRAGGLYEQYF.